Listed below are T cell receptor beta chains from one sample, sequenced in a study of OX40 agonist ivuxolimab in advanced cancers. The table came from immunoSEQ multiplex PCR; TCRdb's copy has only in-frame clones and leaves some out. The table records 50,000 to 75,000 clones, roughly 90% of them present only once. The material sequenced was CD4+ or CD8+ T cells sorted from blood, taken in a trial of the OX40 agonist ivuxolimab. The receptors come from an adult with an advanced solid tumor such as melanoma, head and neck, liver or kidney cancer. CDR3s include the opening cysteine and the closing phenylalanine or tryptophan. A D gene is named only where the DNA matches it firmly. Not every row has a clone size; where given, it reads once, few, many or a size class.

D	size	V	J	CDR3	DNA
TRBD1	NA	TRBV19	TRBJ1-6	CASNQGVFSPLHF	TGTGCCAGTAACCAGGGGGTTTTTTCACCCCTCCACTTT
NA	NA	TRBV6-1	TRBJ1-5	CASSEFPGNQPQHF	TGTGCCAGCAGTGAATTCCCTGGGAATCAGCCCCAGCATTTT
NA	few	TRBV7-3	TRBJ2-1	CASSAVLADEQFF	TGTGCCAGCTCAGCTGTGCTAGCTGATGAGCAGTTCTTC
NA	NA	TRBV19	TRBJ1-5	CASSTNFPGFNPQHF	TGTGCCAGTAGTACTAATTTCCCCGGGTTTAATCCCCAGCATTTT
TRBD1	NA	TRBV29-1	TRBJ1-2	CSVGGQDYGYTF	TGCAGCGTTGGGGGACAGGACTATGGCTACACCTTC
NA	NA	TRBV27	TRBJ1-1	CASSSGEAFF	TGTGCCAGCAGTTCTGGTGAAGCTTTCTTT
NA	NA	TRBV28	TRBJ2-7	CASSFGGEQYF	TGTGCCAGCAGTTTCGGAGGGGAGCAGTACTTC
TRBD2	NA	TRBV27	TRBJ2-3	CASSFLQRGGTDTQYF	TGTGCCAGCAGTTTCCTTCAGCGGGGGGGAACAGATACGCAGTATTTT
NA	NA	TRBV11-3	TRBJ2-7	CASSYGAGYEQYF	TGTGCCAGCAGCTATGGGGCGGGCTACGAGCAGTACTTC
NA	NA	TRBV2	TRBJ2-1	CASSDSLNEQFF	TGTGCCAGCAGTGATTCCCTCAATGAGCAGTTCTTC
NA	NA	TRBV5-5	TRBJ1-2	CATKWEISGNYGYTF	TGTGCCACCAAGTGGGAGATATCGGGGAACTATGGCTACACCTTC
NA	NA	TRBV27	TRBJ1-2	CASSLGGLYGYTF	TGTGCCAGCAGTTTAGGGGGGCTCTATGGCTACACCTTC
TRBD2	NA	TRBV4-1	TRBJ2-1	CASSQNRGLDNEQFF	TGCGCCAGCAGCCAGAATAGGGGACTAGACAATGAGCAGTTCTTC
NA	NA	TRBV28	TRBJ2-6	CASSFGPGANVLTF	TGTGCCAGCAGTTTCGGCCCTGGGGCCAACGTCCTGACTTTC
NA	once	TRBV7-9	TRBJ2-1	CASSSLDSRARGDEQFF	TGTGCCAGCAGCTCCCTGGACAGCCGGGCGAGAGGGGATGAGCAGTTCTTC
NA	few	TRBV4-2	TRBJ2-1	CASSLAPESENEQFF	TGTGCCAGCAGCTTGGCCCCAGAATCCGAAAATGAGCAGTTCTTC
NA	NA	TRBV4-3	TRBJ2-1	CASSYYNEQFF	TGCGCCAGCAGCTACTACAATGAGCAGTTCTTC
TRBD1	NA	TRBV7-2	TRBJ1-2	CASSPYGGTGSYGYTF	TGTGCCAGCAGCCCATATGGCGGGACAGGCAGCTATGGCTACACCTTC
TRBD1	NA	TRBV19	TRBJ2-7	CASSSKTGAGEQYF	TGTGCCAGTAGTTCCAAGACAGGGGCCGGCGAGCAGTACTTC
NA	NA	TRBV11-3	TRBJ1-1	CASSFTSNTEAFF	TGTGCCAGCAGCTTTACATCAAACACTGAAGCTTTCTTT
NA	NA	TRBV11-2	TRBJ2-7	CASSSGALYEQYF	TGTGCCAGCAGCTCAGGGGCCCTCTACGAGCAGTACTTC
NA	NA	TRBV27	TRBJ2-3	CASSSSPGTDTQYF	TGTGCCAGCAGTTCGTCCCCTGGGACAGATACGCAGTATTTT
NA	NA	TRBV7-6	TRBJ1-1	CASSRYGDWRTFF	TGTGCCAGCAGCCGTTACGGTGACTGGAGAACTTTCTTT
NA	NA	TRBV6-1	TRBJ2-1	CASSERQGGNEQFF	TGTGCCAGCAGTGAACGTCAGGGTGGGAATGAGCAGTTCTTC
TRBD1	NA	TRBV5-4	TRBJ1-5	CASSSGQASNQPQHF	TGTGCCAGCAGCTCGGGACAGGCTAGCAATCAGCCCCAGCATTTT
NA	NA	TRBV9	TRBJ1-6	CASSLRQDNNSPLHF	TGTGCCAGCAGCCTCCGACAGGATAATAATTCACCCCTCCACTTT
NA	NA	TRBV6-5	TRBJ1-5	CASSYPGGPQHF	TGTGCCAGCAGTTACCCCGGAGGGCCCCAGCATTTT
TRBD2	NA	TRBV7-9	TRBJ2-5	CASSLAPGGQETQYF	TGTGCCAGCAGCTTAGCGCCGGGGGGCCAAGAGACCCAGTACTTC